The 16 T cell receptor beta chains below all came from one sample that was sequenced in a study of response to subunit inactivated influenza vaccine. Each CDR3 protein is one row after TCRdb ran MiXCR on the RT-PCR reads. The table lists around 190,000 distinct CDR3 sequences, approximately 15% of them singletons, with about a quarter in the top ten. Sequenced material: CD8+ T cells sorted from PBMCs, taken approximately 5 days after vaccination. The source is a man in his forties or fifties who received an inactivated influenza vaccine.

In DNA, the CDR3 is TGCAGTGCCCCAGGCCCAGCGGGGACAACAGATACGCAGTATTTT. Translation gives CSAPGPAGTTDTQYF. The chain has TRBV20-1 and TRBJ2-3, with D perhaps TRBD2 (7 bases). This CDR3 has 15 residues. Trimming pared 6 bases from V and 3 bases from J, leaving 19 bases between. Germline V gene sequence: CDR1 DFQATT, CDR2 SNEGSKA (reference sequence).

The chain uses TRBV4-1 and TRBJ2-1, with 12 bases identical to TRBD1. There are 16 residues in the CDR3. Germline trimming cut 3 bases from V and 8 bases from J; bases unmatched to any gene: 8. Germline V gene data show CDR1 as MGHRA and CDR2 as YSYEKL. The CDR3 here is CASSHKTGTGGDEQFF. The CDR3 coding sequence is TGCGCCAGCAGCCACAAGACCGGGACAGGGGGCGATGAGCAGTTCTTC.

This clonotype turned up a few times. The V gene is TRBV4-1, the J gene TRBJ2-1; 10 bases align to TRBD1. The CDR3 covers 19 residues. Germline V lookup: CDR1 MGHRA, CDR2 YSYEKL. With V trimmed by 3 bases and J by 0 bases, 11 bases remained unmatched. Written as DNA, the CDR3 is TGCGCCAGCAGCCAGGCTCCGGGACAGGGGTCTAGCTCCTACAATGAGCAGTTCTTC. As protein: CASSQAPGQGSSSYNEQFF.

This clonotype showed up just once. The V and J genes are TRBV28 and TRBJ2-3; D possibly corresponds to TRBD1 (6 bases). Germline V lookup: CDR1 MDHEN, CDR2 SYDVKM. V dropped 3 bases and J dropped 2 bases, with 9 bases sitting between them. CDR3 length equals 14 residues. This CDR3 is CASSLDRNTDTQYF. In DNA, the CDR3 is TGTGCCAGCAGTTTGGACAGAAACACAGATACGCAGTATTTT. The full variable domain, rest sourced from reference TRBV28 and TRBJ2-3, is DVKVTQSSRYLVKRTGEKVFLECVQDMDHENMFWYRQDPGLGLRLIYFSYDVKMKEKGDIPEGYSVSREKKERFSLILESASTNQTSMYLCASSLDRNTDTQYFGPGTRLTVL.

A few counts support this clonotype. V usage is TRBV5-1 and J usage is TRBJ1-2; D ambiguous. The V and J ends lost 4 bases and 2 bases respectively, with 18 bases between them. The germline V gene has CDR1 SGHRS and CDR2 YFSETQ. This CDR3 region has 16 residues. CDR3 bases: TGCGCCAGCAGCGATAGCCTCGGGTCGCAAAACTATGGCTACACCTTC. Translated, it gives CASSDSLGSQNYGYTF. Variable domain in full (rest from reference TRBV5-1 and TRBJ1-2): KAGVTQTPRYLIKTRGQQVTLSCSPISGHRSVSWYQQTPGQGLQFLFEYFSETQRNKGNFPGRFSGRQFSNSRSEMNVSTLELGDSALYLCASSDSLGSQNYGYTFGSGTRLTVV.

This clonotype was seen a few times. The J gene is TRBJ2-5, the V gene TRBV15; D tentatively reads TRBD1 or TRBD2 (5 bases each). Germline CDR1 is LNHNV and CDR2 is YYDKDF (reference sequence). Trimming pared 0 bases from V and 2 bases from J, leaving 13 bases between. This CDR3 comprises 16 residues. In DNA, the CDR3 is TGTGCCACCAGCAGAGAGGGGACGGGGCCGCAAGAGACCCAGTACTTC. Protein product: CATSREGTGPQETQYF. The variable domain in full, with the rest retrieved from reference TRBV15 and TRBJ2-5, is DAMVIQNPRYQVTQFGKPVTLSCSQTLNHNVMYWYQQKSSQAPKLLFHYYDKDFNNEADTPDNFQSRRPNTSFCFLDIRSPGLGDTAMYLCATSREGTGPQETQYFGPGTRLLVL.

The CDR3 coding sequence is TGTGCCAGCAGTTCATCCGGGACAGGGGGCGAGCAGTACTTC. This translates into CASSSSGTGGEQYF. This chain joins TRBV12-3 or TRBV12-4 and TRBJ2-7, with TRBD1 matching 11 bases. This CDR3 comprises 14 residues. Germline trimming cut 4 bases from V and 6 bases from J; bases unmatched to any gene: 5.

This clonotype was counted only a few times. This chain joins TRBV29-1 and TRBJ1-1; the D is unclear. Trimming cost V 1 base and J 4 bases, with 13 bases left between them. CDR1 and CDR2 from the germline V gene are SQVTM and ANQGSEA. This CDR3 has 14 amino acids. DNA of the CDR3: TGCAGCGTTGAAGGGTCGGAGGGAACCACTGAAGCTTTCTTT. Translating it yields CSVEGSEGTTEAFF.

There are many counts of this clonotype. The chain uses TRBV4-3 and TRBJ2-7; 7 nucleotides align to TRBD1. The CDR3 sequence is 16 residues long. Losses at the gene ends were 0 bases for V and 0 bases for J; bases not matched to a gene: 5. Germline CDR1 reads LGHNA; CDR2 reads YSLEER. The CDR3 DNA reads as TGCGCCAGCAGCCAAGAATACTGGGACAGCTCCTACGAGCAGTACTTC. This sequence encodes CASSQEYWDSSYEQYF.

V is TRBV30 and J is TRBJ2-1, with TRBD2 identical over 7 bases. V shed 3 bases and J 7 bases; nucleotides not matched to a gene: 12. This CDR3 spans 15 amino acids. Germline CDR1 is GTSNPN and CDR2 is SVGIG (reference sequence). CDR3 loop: CAWRASGGLRNEQFF. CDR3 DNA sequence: TGTGCCTGGAGGGCTAGCGGAGGCTTAAGGAATGAGCAGTTCTTC. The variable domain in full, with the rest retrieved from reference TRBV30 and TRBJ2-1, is SQTIHQWPATLVQPVGSPLSLECTVEGTSNPNLYWYRQAAGRGLQLLFYSVGIGQISSEVPQNLSASRPQDRQFILSSKKLLLSDSGFYLCAWRASGGLRNEQFFGPGTRLTVL.

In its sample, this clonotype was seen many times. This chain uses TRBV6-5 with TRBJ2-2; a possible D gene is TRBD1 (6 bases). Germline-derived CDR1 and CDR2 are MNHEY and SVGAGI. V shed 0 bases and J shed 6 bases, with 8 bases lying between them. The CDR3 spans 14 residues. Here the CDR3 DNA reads TGTGCCAGCAGTTACTCGACAGGTGCCGGGGAGCTGTTTTTT. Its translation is CASSYSTGAGELFF.

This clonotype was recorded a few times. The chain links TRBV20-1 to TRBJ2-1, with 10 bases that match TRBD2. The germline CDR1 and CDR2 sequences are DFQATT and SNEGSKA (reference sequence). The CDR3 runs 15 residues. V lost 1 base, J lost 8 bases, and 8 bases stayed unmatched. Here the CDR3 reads CSARVLAGTTHEQFF. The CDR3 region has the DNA TGCAGTGCTAGAGTACTAGCGGGAACTACACATGAGCAGTTCTTC.

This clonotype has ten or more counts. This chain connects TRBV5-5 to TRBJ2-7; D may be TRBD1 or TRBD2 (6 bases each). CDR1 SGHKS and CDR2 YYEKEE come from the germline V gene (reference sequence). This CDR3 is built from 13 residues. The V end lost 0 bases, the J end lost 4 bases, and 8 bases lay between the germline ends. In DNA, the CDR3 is TGTGCCAGCAGCTTGGAGGGGGGATACGAGCAGTACTTC. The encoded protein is CASSLEGGYEQYF. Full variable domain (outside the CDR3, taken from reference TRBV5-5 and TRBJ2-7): DAGVTQSPTHLIKTRGQQVTLRCSPISGHKSVSWYQQVLGQGPQFIFQYYEKEERGRGNFPDRFSARQFPNYSSELNVNALLLGDSALYLCASSLEGGYEQYFGPGTRLTVT.

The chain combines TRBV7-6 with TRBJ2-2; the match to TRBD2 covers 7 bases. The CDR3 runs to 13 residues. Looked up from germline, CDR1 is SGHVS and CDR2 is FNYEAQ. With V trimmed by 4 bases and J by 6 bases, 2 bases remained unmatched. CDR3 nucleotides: TGTGCCAGCAGCTGGGGAGGGGCCGGGGAGCTGTTTTTT. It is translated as CASSWGGAGELFF.

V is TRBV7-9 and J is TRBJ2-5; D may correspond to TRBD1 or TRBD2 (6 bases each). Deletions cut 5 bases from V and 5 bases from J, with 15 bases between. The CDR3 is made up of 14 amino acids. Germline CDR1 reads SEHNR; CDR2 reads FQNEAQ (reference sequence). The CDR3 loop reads CASSRETGRETQYF. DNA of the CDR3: TGTGCCAGCAGCAGAGAAACAGGGAGGGAGACCCAGTACTTC.

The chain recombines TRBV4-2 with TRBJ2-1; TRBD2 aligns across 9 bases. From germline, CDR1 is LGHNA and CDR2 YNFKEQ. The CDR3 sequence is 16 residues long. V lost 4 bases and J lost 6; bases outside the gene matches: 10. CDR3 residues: CASSPERGEYVNEQFF. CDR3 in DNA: TGTGCCAGCAGCCCTGAGCGGGGGGAATACGTCAATGAGCAGTTCTTC.